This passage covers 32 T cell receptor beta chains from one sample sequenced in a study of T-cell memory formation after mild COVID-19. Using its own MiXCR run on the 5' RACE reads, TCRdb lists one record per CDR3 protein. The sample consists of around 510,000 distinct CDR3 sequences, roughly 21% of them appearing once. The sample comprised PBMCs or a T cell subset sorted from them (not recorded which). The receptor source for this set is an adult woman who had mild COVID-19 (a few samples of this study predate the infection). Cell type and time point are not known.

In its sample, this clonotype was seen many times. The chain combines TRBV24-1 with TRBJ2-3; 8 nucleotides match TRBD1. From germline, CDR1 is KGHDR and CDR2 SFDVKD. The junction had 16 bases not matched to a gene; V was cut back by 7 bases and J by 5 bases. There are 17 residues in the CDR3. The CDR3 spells CATSPGTGYPQGDTQYF. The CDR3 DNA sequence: TGTGCCACCAGCCCCGGGACAGGATATCCCCAAGGAGATACGCAGTATTTT.

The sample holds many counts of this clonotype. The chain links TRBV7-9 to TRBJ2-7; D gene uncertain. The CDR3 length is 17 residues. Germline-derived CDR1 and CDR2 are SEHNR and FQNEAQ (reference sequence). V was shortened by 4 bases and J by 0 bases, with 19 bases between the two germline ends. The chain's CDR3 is CASSSPPTRALSYEQYF. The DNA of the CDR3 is TGTGCCAGCAGCTCCCCCCCTACTCGGGCCCTCTCCTACGAGCAGTACTTC.

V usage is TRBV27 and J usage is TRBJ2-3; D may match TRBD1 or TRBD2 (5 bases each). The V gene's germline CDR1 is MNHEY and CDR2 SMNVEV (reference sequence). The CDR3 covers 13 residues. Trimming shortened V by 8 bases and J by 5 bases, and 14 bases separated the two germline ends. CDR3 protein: CASGPGPRDTQYF. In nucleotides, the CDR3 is TGTGCCAGCGGGCCGGGACCGAGAGATACGCAGTATTTT.

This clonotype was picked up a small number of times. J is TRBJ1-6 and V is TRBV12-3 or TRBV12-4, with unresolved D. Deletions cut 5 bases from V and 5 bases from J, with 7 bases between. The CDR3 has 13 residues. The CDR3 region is CASSTRHNSPLHF. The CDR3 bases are TGTGCCAGCAGTACTCGACATAATTCACCCCTCCACTTT.

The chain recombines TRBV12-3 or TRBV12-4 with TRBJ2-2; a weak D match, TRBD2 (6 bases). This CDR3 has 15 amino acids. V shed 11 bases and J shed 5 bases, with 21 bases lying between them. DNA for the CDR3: TGTGCCGTCAGACCGGGACTCAGAGGAACCGGGGAGCTGTTTTTT. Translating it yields CAVRPGLRGTGELFF.

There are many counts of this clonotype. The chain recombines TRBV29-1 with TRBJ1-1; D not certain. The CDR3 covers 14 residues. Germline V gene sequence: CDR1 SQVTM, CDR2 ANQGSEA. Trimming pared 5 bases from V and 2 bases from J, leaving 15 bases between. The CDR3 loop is CSVPLLDRNTEAFF. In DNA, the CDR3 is TGCAGCGTTCCCCTCCTGGATAGAAACACTGAAGCTTTCTTT.

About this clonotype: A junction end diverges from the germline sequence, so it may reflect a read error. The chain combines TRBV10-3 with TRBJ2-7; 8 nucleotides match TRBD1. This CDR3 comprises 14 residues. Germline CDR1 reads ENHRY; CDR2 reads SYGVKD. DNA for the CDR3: TGTGCCATCAGTGAGGGACAGGGATCCTCCGAGCAGTACTTC. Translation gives CAISEGQGSSEQYF.

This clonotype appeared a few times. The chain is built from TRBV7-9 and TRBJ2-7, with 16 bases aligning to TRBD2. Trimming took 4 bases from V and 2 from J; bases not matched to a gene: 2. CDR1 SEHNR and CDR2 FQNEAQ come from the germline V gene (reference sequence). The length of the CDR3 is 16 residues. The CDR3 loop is CASSSGTSGGAYEQYF. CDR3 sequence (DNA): TGTGCCAGCAGCTCCGGGACTAGCGGGGGGGCCTACGAGCAGTACTTC.

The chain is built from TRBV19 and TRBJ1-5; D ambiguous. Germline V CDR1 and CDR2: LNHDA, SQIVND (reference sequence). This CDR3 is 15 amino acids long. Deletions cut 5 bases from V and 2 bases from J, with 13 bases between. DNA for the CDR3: TGTGCCAGTAGTCCCGAGGGTCTTGGCAATCAGCCCCAGCATTTT. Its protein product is CASSPEGLGNQPQHF.

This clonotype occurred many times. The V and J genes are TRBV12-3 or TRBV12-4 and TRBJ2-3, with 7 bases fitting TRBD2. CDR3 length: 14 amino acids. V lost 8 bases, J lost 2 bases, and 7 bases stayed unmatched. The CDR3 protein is CASCSGRNTDTQYF. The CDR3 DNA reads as TGTGCCAGCTGTAGCGGGCGAAACACAGATACGCAGTATTTT.

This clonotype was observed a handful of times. Here the CDR3 reads CASSQEGLLRYEQYF. The CDR3 nucleotides read TGCGCCAGCAGCCAGGAGGGACTTCTCAGATACGAGCAGTACTTC. The chain links TRBV5-1 to TRBJ2-7, with a tentative D call TRBD2 (6 bases). Germline V lookup: CDR1 SGHRS, CDR2 YFSETQ. Trimming took 4 bases from V and 4 from J, leaving 18 bases between them. The CDR3 consists of 15 residues.

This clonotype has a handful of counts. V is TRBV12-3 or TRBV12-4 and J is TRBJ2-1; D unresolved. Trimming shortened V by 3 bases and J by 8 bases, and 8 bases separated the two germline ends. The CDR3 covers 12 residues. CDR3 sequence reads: CASSFDPDEQFF. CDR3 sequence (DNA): TGTGCCAGCAGTTTTGATCCCGATGAGCAGTTCTTC.

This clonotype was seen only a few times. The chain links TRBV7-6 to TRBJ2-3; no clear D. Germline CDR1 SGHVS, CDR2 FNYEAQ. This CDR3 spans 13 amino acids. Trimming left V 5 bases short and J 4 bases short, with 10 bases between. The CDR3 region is CASSQYDADTQYF. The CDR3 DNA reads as TGTGCCAGCAGCCAATATGACGCAGATACGCAGTATTTT.

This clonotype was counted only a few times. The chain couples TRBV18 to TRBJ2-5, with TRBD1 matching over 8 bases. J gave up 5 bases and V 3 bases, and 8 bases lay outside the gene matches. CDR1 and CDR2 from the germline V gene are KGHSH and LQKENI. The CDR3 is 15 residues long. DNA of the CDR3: TGTGCCAGCTCACCCAGACAGGGGATCGGCGAGACCCAGTACTTC. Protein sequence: CASSPRQGIGETQYF.

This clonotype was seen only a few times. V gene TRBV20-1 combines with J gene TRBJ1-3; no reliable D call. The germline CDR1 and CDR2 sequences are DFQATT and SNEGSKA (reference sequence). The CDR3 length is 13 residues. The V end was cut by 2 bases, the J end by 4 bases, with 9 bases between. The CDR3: CSARSGPGNTIYF. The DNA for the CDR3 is TGCAGTGCTAGATCAGGCCCCGGAAACACCATATATTTT.

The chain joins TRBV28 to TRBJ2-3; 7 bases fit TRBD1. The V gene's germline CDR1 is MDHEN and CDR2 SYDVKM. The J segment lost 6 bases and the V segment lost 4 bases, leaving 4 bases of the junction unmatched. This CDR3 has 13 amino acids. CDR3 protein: CASSSLTGDTQYF. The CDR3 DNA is TGTGCCAGCAGTTCCTTGACAGGGGATACGCAGTATTTT. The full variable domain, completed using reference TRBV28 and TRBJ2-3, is DVKVTQSSRYLVKRTGEKVFLECVQDMDHENMFWYRQDPGLGLRLIYFSYDVKMKEKGDIPEGYSVSREKKERFSLILESASTNQTSMYLCASSSLTGDTQYFGPGTRLTVL.

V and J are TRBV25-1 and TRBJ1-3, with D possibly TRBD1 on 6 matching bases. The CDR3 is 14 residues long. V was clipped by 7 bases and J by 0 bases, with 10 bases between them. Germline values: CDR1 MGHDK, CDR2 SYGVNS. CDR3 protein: CASTDRPSGNTIYF. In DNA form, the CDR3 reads TGTGCCAGCACCGACAGGCCCTCTGGAAACACCATATATTTT.

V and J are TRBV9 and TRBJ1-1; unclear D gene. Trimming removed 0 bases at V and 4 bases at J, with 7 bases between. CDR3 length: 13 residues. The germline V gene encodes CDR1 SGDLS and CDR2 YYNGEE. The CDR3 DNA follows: TGTGCCAGCAGCGTAGAAATGGTCACTGAAGCTTTCTTT. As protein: CASSVEMVTEAFF.

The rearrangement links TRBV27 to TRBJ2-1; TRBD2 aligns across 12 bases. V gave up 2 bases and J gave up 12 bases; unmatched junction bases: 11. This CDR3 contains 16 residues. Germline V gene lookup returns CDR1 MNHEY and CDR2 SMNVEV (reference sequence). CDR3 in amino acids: CASSLGLGLAGGRQFF. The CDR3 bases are TGTGCCAGCAGTTTAGGTCTTGGGCTAGCGGGAGGGCGGCAGTTCTTC.

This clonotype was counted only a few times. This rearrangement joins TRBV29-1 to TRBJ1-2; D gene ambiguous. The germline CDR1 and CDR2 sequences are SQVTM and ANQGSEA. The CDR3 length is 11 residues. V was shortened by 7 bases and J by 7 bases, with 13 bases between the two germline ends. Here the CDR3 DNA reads TGCAGCGGCGGGGAATTACGTGGCTACACCTTC. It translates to CSGGELRGYTF. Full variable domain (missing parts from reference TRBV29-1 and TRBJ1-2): SAVISQKPSRDICQRGTSLTIQCQVDSQVTMMFWYRQQPGQSLTLIATANQGSEATYESGFVIDKFPISRPNLTFSTLTVSNMSPEDSSIYLCSGGELRGYTFGSGTRLTVV.

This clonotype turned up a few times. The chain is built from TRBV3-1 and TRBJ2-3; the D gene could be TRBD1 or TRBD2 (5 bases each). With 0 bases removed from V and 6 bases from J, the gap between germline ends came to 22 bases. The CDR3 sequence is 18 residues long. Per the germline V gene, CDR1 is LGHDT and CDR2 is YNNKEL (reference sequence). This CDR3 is CASSQERGRDVAPDTQYF. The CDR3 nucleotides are TGTGCCAGCAGCCAAGAAAGAGGAAGGGACGTCGCCCCGGATACGCAGTATTTT.

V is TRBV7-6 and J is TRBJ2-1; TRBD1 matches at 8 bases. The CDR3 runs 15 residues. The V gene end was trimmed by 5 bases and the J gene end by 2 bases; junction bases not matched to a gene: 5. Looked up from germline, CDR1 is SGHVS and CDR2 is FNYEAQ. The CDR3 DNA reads TGTGCCAGCAGCCCGCGGACAGGGCCCTACAATGAGCAGTTCTTC. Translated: CASSPRTGPYNEQFF.

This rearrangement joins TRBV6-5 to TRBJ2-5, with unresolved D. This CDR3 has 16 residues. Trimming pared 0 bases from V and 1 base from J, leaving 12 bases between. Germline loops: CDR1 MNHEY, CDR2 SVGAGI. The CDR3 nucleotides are TGTGCCAGCAGTTACTCCCTCCAACACAGCCAAGAGACCCAGTACTTC. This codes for CASSYSLQHSQETQYF.

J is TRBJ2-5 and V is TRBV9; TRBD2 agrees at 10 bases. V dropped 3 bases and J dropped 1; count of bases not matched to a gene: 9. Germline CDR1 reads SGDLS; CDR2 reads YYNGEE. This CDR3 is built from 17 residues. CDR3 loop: CASSEGVLAGAQETQYF. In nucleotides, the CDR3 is TGTGCCAGCAGCGAAGGGGTCCTAGCGGGGGCCCAAGAGACCCAGTACTTC.

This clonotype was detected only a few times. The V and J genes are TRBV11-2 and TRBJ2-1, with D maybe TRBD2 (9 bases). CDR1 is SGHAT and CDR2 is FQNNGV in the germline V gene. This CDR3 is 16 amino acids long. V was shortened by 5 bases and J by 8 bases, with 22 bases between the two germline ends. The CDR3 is CASSPSGLAGGDEQFF. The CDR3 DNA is TGTGCCAGCAGCCCCTCGGGACTAGCAGGGGGCGATGAGCAGTTCTTC.

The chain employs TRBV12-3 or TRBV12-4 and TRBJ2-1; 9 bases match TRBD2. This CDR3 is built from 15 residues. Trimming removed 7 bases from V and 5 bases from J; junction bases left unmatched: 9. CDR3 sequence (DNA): TGTGCCAGCACAAATCTAGCGGGGAGGCACAATGAGCAGTTCTTC. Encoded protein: CASTNLAGRHNEQFF.

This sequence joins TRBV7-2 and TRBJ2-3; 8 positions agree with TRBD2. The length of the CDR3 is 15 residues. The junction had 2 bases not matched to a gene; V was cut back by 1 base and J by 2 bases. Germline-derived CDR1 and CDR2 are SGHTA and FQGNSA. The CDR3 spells CASSLVSGNTDTQYF. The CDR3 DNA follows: TGTGCCAGCAGCTTAGTTAGCGGGAACACAGATACGCAGTATTTT.

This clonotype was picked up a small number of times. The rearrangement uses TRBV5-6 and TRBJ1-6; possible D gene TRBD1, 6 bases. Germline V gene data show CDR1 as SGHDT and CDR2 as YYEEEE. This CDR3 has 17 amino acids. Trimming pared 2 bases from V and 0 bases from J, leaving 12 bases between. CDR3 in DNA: TGTGCCAGCAGCTTTACAGGGTCCGGCTCCTATAATTCACCCCTCCACTTT. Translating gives CASSFTGSGSYNSPLHF.

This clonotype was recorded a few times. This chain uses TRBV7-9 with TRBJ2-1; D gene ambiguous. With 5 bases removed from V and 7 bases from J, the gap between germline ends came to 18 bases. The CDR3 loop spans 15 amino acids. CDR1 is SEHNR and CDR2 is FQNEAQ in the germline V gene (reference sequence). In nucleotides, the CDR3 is TGTGCCAGCAGCCTCAGTGCAGGTTTAGCTAATGAGCAGTTCTTC. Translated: CASSLSAGLANEQFF.

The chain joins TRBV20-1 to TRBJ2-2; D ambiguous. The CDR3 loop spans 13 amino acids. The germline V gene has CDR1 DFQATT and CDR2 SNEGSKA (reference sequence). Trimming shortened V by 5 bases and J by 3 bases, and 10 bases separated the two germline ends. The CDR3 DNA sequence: TGCAGTGCTCCCGGCAGGCACACCGGGGAGCTGTTTTTT. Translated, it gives CSAPGRHTGELFF.

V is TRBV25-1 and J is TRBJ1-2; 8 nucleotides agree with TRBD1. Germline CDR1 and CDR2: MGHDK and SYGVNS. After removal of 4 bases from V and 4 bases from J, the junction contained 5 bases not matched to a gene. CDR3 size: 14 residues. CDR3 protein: CASSAGGWGYGYTF. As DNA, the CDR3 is TGTGCCAGCAGTGCAGGGGGCTGGGGCTATGGCTACACCTTC.

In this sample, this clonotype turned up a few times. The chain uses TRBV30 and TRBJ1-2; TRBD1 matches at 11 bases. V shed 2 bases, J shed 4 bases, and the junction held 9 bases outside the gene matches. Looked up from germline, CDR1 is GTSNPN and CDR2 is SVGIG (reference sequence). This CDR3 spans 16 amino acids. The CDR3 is CAWSHQPGQGVYGYTF. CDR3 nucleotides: TGTGCCTGGAGTCACCAACCGGGACAGGGGGTCTATGGCTACACCTTC.